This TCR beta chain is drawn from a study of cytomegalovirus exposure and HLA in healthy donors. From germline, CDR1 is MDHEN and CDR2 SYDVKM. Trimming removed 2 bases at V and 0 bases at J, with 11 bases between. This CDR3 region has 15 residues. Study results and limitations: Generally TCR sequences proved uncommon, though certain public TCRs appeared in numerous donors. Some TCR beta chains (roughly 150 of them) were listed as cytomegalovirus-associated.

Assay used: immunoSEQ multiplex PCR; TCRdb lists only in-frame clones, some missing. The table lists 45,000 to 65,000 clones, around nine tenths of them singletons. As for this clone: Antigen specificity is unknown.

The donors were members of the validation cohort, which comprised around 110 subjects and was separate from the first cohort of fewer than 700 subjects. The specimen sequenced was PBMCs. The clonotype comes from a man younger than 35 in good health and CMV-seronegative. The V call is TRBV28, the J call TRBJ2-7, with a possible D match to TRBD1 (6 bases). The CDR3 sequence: CASSLGGRGSYEQYF. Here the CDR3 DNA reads TGTGCCAGCAGTTTAGGGGGCCGGGGCTCCTACGAGCAGTACTTC.